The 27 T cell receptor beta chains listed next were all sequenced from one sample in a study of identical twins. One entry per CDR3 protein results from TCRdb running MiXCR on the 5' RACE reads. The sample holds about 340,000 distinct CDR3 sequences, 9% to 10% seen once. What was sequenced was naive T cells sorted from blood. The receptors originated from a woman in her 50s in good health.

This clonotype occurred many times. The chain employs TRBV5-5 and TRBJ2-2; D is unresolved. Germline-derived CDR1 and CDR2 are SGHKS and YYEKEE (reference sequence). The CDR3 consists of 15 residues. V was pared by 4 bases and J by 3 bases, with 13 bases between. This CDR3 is CASSLIREDTGELFF. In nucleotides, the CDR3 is TGTGCCAGCAGCCTCATTAGGGAAGACACCGGGGAGCTGTTTTTT.

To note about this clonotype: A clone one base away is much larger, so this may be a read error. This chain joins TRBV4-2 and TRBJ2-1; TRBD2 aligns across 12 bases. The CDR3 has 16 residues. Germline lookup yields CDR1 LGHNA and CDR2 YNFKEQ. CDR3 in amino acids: CACSQALAGGPYEQFF. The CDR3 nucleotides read TGTGCCTGCAGCCAAGCCCTAGCGGGAGGGCCCTATGAGCAGTTCTTC.

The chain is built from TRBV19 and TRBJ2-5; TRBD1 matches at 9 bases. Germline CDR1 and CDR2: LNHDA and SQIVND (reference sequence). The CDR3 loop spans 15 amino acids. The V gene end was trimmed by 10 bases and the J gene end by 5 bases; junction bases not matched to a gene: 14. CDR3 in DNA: TGTGCCACAAACCCAACCTCCGGGACAGGGGAGACCCAGTACTTC. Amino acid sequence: CATNPTSGTGETQYF.

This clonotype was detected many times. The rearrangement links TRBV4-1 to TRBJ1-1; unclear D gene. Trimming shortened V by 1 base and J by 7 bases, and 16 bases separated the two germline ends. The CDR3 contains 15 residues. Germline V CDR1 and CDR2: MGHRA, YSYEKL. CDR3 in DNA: TGCGCCAGCAGCCAAGCCACGGGATACACCATTGAAGCTTTCTTT. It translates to CASSQATGYTIEAFF.

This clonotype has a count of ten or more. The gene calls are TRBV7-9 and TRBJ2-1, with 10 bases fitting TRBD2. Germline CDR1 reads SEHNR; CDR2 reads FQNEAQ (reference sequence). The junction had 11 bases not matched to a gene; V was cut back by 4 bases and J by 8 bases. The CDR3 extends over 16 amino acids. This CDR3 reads CASSSGSGRDLYEQFF. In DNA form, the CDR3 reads TGTGCCAGCAGCTCAGGAAGCGGGAGGGATTTGTATGAGCAGTTCTTC.

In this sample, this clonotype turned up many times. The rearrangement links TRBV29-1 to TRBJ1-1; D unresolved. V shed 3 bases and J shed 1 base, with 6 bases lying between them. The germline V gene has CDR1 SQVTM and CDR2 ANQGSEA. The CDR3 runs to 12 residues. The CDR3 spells CSVDLENTEAFF. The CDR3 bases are TGCAGCGTTGACCTAGAGAACACTGAAGCTTTCTTT.

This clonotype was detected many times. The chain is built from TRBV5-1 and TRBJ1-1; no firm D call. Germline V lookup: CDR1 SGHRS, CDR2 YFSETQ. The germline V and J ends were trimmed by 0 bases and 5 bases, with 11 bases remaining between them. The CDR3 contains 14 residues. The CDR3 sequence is CASSLEPVGTEAFF. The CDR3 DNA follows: TGCGCCAGCAGCTTGGAACCCGTTGGGACTGAAGCTTTCTTT.

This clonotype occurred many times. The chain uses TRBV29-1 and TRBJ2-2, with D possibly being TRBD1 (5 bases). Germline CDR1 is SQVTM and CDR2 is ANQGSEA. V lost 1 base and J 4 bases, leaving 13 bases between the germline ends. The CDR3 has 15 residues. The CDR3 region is CSVEGYQGSTGELFF. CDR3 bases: TGCAGCGTTGAAGGGTATCAGGGAAGCACCGGGGAGCTGTTTTTT.

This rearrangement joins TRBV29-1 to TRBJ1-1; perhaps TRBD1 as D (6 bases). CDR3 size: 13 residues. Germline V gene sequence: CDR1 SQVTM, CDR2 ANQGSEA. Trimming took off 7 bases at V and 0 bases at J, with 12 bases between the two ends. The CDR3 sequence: CSGMQGMNTEAFF. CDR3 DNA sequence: TGCAGCGGCATGCAGGGGATGAACACTGAAGCTTTCTTT.

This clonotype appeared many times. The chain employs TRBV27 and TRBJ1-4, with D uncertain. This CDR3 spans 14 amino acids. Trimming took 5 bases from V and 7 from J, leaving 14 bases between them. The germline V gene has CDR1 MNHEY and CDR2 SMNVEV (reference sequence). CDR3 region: CASSPVAGGEKLFF. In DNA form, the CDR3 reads TGTGCCAGCAGTCCTGTGGCAGGAGGTGAAAAACTGTTTTTT.

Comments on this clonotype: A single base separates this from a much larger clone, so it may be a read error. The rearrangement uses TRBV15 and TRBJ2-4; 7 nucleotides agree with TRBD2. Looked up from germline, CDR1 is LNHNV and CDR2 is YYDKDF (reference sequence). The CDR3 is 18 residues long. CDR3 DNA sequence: TGTGCCCCCAGCAGAGTTTATGGACTAGACTCAGGCAAAAACATTCAGTACTTC. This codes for CAPSRVYGLDSGKNIQYF.

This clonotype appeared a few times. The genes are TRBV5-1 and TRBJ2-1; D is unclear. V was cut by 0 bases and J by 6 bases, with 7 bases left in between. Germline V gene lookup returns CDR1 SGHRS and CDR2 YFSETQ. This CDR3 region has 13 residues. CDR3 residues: CASSLGVVNEQFF. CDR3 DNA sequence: TGCGCCAGCAGCTTGGGCGTCGTCAATGAGCAGTTCTTC.

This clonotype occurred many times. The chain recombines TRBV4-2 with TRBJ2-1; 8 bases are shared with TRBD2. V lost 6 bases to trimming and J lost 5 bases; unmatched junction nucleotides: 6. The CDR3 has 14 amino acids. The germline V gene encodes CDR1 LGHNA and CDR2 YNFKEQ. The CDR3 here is CASRERETHNEQFF. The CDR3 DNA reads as TGTGCCAGCAGAGAGCGGGAGACCCACAATGAGCAGTTCTTC.

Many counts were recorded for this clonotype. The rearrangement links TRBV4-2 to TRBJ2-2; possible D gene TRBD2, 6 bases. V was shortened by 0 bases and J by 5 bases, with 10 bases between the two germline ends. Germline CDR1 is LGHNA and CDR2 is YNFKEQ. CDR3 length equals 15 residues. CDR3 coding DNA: TGTGCCAGCAGCCAAGAGGGAGGCCCTACCGGGGAGCTGTTTTTT. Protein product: CASSQEGGPTGELFF.

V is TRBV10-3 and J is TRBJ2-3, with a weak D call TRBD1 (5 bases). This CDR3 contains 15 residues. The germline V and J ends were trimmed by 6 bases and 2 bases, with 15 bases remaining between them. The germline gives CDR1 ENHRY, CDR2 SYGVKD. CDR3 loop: CAIRKTDPNTDTQYF. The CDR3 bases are TGTGCCATCAGAAAGACAGACCCTAACACAGATACGCAGTATTTT.

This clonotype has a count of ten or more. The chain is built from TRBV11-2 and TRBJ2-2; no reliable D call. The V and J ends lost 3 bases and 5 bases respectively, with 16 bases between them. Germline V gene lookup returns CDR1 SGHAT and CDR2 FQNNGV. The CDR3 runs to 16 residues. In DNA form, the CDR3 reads TGTGCCAGCAGCTTCCTGTCGGTTAGCCGAACCGGGGAGCTGTTTTTT. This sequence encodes CASSFLSVSRTGELFF.

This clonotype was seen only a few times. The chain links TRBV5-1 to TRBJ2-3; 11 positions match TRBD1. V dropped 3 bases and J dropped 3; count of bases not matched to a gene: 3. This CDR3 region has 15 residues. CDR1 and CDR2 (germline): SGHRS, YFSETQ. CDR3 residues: CASSSDRGRTDTQYF. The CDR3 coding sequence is TGCGCCAGCAGCTCGGACAGGGGGCGGACAGATACGCAGTATTTT.

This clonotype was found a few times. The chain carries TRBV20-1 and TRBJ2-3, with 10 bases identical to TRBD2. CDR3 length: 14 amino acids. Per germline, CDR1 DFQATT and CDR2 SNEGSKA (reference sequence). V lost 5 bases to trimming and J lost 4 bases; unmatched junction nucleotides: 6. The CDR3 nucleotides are TGCAGTGCTCTAGCGGGAGTGGTATCAGATACGCAGTATTTT. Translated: CSALAGVVSDTQYF.

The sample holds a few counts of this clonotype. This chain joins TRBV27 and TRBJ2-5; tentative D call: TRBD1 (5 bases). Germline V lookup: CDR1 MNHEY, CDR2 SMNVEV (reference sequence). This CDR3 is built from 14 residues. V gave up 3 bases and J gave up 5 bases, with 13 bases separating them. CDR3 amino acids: CASSFGQGWETQYF. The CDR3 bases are TGTGCCAGCAGTTTCGGGCAGGGTTGGGAGACCCAGTACTTC.

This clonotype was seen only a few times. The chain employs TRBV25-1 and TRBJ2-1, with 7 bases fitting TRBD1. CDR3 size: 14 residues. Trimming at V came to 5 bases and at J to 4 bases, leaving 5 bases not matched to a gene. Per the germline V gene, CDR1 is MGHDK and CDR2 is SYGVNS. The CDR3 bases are TGTGCCAGCAGTACCGGGACAGTATACAATGAGCAGTTCTTC. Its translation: CASSTGTVYNEQFF.

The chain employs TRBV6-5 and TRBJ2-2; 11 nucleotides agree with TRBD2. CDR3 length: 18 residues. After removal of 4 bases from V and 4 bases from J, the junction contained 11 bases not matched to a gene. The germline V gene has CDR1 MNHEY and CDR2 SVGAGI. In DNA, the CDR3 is TGTGCCAGCAGTTCCGGGACTAGCGGTTGGGGGGGCACCGGGGAGCTGTTTTTT. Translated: CASSSGTSGWGGTGELFF.

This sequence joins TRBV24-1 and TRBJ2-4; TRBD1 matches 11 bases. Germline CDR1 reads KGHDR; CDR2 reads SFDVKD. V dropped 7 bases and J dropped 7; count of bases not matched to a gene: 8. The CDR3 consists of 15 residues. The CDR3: CATSRSGTGGNIQYF. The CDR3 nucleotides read TGTGCCACCAGCAGATCCGGGACAGGGGGGAACATTCAGTACTTC.

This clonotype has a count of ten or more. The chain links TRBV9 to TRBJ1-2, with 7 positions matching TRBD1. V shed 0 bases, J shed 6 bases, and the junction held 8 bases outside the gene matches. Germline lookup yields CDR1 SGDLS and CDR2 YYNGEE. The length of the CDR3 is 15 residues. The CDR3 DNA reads TGTGCCAGCAGCGTAGATCCGACAGGGTCGGATGGCTACACCTTC. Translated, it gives CASSVDPTGSDGYTF.

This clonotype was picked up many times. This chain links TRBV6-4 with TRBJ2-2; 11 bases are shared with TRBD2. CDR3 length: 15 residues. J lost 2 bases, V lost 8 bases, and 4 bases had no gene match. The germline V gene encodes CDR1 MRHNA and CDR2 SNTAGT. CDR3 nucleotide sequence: TGTGCCAGCTCTGGGACTAGCGGAAACACCGGGGAGCTGTTTTTT. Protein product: CASSGTSGNTGELFF.

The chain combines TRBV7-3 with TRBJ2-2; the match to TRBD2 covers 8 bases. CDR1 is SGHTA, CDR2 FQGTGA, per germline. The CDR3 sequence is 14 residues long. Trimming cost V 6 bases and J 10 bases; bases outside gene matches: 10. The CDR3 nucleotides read TGTGCCAGCAGTTGGGGACTAGGAGGAGAGGAGCTGTTTTTT. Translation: CASSWGLGGEELFF.

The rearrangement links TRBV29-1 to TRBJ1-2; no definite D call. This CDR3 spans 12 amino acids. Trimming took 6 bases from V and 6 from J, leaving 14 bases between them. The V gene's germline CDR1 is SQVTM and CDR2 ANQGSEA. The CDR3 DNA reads TGCAGCGTACAGACTGTATCACATGGCTACACCTTC. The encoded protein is CSVQTVSHGYTF. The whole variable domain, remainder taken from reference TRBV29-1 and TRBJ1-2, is SAVISQKPSRDICQRGTSLTIQCQVDSQVTMMFWYRQQPGQSLTLIATANQGSEATYESGFVIDKFPISRPNLTFSTLTVSNMSPEDSSIYLCSVQTVSHGYTFGSGTRLTVV.

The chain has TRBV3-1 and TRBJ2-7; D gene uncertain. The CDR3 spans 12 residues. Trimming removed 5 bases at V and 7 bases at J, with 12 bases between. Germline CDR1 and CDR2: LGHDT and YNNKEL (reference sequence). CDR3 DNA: TGTGCCAGCAGCTGGGATTCGAGAGAGCAGTACGTC. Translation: CASSWDSREQYV.